The 6 T cell receptor beta chains below all came from one sample that was sequenced in a study of T cell clones after liver transplantation. Profiling relied on immunoSEQ multiplex PCR, and the TCRdb table lists in-frame clones only, not all of them. The table records approximately 55,000 clones, 71% of them present only once. Here the sequenced sample was CD4+ T cells from blood, taken before liver transplant. Source of these receptors: a human donor who received a liver transplant.

V usage is TRBV11-2 and J usage is TRBJ2-3; 10 bases map to TRBD1. Germline-derived CDR1 and CDR2 are SGHAT and FQNNGV. The ends lost 4 bases at V and 4 bases at J; junction bases unmatched: 8. The length of the CDR3 is 16 residues. CDR3 bases: TGTGCCAGCAGCTCCTGGGACAGGGGATCTTCAGATACGCAGTATTTT. It specifies CASSSWDRGSSDTQYF. Full variable domain (missing parts from reference TRBV11-2 and TRBJ2-3): EAGVAQSPRYKIIEKRQSVAFWCNPISGHATLYWYQQILGQGPKLLIQFQNNGVVDDSQLPKDRFSAERLKGVDSTLKIQPAKLEDSAVYLCASSSWDRGSSDTQYFGPGTRLTVL.

A single count supports this clone. The chain uses TRBV2 and TRBJ1-1; D call uncertain. Germline V lookup: CDR1 SNHLY, CDR2 FYNNEI. The CDR3 consists of 13 residues. Trimming left V 10 bases short and J 2 bases short, with 14 bases between. The CDR3 nucleotides read TGTGCCACCCTCCGGGATACAAACACTGAAGCTTTCTTT. Residues: CATLRDTNTEAFF.

This clone was observed a handful of times. The chain couples TRBV4-1 to TRBJ1-5; D is perhaps TRBD1 (6 bases). CDR1 and CDR2 (germline): MGHRA, YSYEKL. This CDR3 region has 17 residues. V shed 0 bases and J shed 7 bases, with 19 bases lying between them. The CDR3 nucleotides read TGCGCCAGCAGCCAAGATCCGTACAGGGTCCTAGGACAGCCCCAGCATTTT. Translation: CASSQDPYRVLGQPQHF.

The CDR3 DNA is TGTGCCAGCAGCCGTAGCGGGGGAGGAGGGGATACGCAGTATTTT. Translation: CASSRSGGGGDTQYF. This chain joins TRBV7-2 and TRBJ2-3; TRBD2 matches at 9 bases. This CDR3 spans 15 amino acids. Germline lookup yields CDR1 SGHTA and CDR2 FQGNSA. The junction had 9 bases not matched to a gene; V was cut back by 5 bases and J by 6 bases.

For this clone: Other DNA sequences of this sample code for an identical CDR3. This chain connects TRBV28 to TRBJ2-7; D uncertain. CDR3 size: 11 residues. Per the germline V gene, CDR1 is MDHEN and CDR2 is SYDVKM. V was trimmed by 3 bases and J by 4 bases, leaving 4 bases between them. For the CDR3, the DNA is TGTGCCAGCAGTTTTCGGTACGAGCAGTACTTC. Its translation is CASSFRYEQYF. Looking up the rest from reference TRBV28 and TRBJ2-7 gives the full variable domain: DVKVTQSSRYLVKRTGEKVFLECVQDMDHENMFWYRQDPGLGLRLIYFSYDVKMKEKGDIPEGYSVSREKKERFSLILESASTNQTSMYLCASSFRYEQYFGPGTRLTVT.

The chain uses TRBV15 and TRBJ2-3; no reliable D call. The CDR3 contains 12 residues. Deletions cut 5 bases from V and 2 bases from J, with 5 bases between. Germline V lookup: CDR1 LNHNV, CDR2 YYDKDF (reference sequence). The chain's CDR3 is CATSPSTDTQYF. CDR3 DNA sequence: TGTGCCACCAGCCCCTCCACAGATACGCAGTATTTT.